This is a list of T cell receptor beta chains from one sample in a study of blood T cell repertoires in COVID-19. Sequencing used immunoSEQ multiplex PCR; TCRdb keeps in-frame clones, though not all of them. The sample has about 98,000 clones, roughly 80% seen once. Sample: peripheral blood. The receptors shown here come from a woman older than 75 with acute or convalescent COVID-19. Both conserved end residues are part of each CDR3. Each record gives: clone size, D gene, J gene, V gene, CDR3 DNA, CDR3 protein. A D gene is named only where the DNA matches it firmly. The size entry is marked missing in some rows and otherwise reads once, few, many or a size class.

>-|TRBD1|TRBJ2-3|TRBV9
TGTGCCAGCAGCACCCGAACCGGGACAGGGGTTACAGATACGCAGTATTTT
CASSTRTGTGVTDTQYF
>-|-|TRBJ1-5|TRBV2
TGTGCCAGCACAGCAGGGATGAATCAGCCCCAGCATTTT
CASTAGMNQPQHF
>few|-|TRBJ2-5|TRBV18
TGTGCCAGCTCACCACAGCAACCTCGGGAGACCCAGTACTTC
CASSPQQPRETQYF
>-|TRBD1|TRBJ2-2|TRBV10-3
TGTGCCATCAGTGCAATACAGGGGGCGTACACCGGGGAGCTGTTTTTT
CAISAIQGAYTGELFF
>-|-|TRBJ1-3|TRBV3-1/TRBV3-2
TGTGCCAGCAGCCAAGGTGCCAGCTCTGGAAACACCATATATTTT
CASSQGASSGNTIYF
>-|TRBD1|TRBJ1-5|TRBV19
TGTGCCAGTAGTCTACGTGGGACAGGGGGCCCCAATCAGCCCCAGCATTTT
CASSLRGTGGPNQPQHF
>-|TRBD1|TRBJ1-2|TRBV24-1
TGTGCCACCAGTGACGAGGACAGGGCGCGAGGCTACACCTTC
CATSDEDRARGYTF
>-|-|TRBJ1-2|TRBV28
TGTGCCAGCCAATTAACAAACTATGGCTACACCTTC
CASQLTNYGYTF
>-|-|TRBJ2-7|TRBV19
TGTGCCAGTAGTCGCAGGGGACACGAGCAGTACTTC
CASSRRGHEQYF
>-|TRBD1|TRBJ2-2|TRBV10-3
TGTGCCATCAGTGCGGGACAGGCGAACACCGGGGAGCTGTTTTTT
CAISAGQANTGELFF
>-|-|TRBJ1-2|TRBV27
TGTGCCAGCAGTTTAAGGAGGGGGGGGTCTATTGGCTACACCTTC
CASSLRRGGSIGYTF
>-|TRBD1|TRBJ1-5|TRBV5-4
TGTGCCAGCAGCTACGACAGGGGGCGGGCTCAGCCCCAGCATTTT
CASSYDRGRAQPQHF
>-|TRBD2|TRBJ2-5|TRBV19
TGTGCCAGTAGTACCTCCCGCCGGGACTACATCCAAGAGACCCAGTACTTC
CASSTSRRDYIQETQYF
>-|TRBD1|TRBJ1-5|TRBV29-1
TGCAGCGTTGGGGGACAGGGGCTCGATCAGCCCCAGCATTTT
CSVGGQGLDQPQHF
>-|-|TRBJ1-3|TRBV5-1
TGCGCCAGCACCCCGGCGGGCTCTGGAAACACCATATATTTT
CASTPAGSGNTIYF
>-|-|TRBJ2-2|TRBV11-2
TGTGCCAGCAGCCCTCAGGGGAGCACCGGGGAGCTGTTTTTT
CASSPQGSTGELFF
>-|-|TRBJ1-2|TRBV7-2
TGTGCCAGCAGCACAAATGCGGCAGGGGACCTCTACACCTTC
CASSTNAAGDLYTF
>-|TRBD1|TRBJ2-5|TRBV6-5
TGTGCCAGCAGTTATCGACAGGGGCCACAGTACTTC
CASSYRQGPQYF
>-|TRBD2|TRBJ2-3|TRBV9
TGTGCCAGCAGCGTTACTAGCGGGCGGGACACAGATACGCAGTATTTT
CASSVTSGRDTDTQYF
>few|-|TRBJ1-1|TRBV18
TGTGCCAGCTCACCGGAAGGAGGGTCGCGCACTGAAGCTTTCTTT
CASSPEGGSRTEAFF
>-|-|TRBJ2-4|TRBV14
TGTGCCAGCAGCCAACAATCGATCACCGGGACAAAAGCCAAAAACATTCAGTACTTC
CASSQQSITGTKAKNIQYF
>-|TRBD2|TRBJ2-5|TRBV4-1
TGCGCCAGCAGCCCAGGGAGGGTCGGCCAAGAGACCCAGTACTTC
CASSPGRVGQETQYF
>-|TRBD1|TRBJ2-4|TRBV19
TGTGCCAGTAGTATAGATACGGGGACAGGGGGCGCAAACATTCAGTACTTC
CASSIDTGTGGANIQYF
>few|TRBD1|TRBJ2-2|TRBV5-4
TGTGCCAGCAGCTTGTGGACAGGGGGCACCGGGGAGCTGTTTTTT
CASSLWTGGTGELFF
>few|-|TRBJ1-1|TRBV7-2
TGTGCCAGCTTCCCGGGGATGAGCACTGAAGCTTTCTTT
CASFPGMSTEAFF
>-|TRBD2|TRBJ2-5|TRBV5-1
TGCGCCAGCAGCTTGGAAGCGGGGGGTTTGAGAGAGACCCAGTACTTC
CASSLEAGGLRETQYF
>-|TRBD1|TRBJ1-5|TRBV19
TGTGCCAGTAGCCAGTTACAGGGGGCTACTAGCAATCAGCCCCAGCATTTT
CASSQLQGATSNQPQHF
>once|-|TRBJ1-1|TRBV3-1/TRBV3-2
TGTGCCAGCAGCCAAGGAGGGGGGGGTCCCACTGAAGCTTTCTTT
CASSQGGGGPTEAFF
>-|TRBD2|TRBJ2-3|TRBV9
TGTGCCAGCAGCGTAGTGAGCGGGGGGCGCACAGATACGCAGTATTTT
CASSVVSGGRTDTQYF
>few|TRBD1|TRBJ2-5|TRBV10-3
TGTGCCATCAGTGACCAGAGAGGGGGACAGGGTCGAATCGGGACCCAGTACTTC
CAISDQRGGQGRIGTQYF
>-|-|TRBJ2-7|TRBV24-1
TGTGCCACCAGTGCCCCAGGCAGACCCTACGAGCAGTACTTC
CATSAPGRPYEQYF
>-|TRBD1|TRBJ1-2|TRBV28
TGTGCCAGCAGTTTGGGACAGGCGATCGGATATGGCTACACCTTC
CASSLGQAIGYGYTF
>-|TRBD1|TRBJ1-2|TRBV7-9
TGTGCCAGCAGCGAGGGGGCAGGGTCTCTTTTTAACTTC
CASSEGAGSLFNF
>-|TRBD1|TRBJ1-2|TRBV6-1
TGTGCCAGCAGTGAATCATTGGGACAGGGGGGCTATGGCTACACCTTC
CASSESLGQGGYGYTF
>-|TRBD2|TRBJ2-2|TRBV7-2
TGTGCCAGCAGCTTAGCGGGCGGGGGGCGAACCGGGGAGCTGTTTTTT
CASSLAGGGRTGELFF
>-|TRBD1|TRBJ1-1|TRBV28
TGTGCCAGCAGTTCCGCGGCCGGGACAGACAGGAACACTGAAGCTTTCTTT
CASSSAAGTDRNTEAFF
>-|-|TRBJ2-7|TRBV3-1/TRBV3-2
TGTGCCAGCAGCCAACGTACTGGGACTGGGTTTTCCGAGCAGTACTTC
CASSQRTGTGFSEQYF
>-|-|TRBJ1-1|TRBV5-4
TGTGCCAGCAGCTCCTGGGCAGGCCAGAACACTGAAGCTTTCTTT
CASSSWAGQNTEAFF
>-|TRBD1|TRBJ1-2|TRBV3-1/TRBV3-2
TGTGCCAGCAGAGCCCAGGGGACAGGGCCTCCCTTCTACACCTTC
CASRAQGTGPPFYTF
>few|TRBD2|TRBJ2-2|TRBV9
TGTGCCAGCAGCGTAGCGGCTAGCGGGAGAACCGGGGAGCTGTTTTTT
CASSVAASGRTGELFF
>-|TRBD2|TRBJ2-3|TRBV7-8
TGTGCCAGCAGCTCCATAGGGCTCGGCGGGGCGGGGGAAGCAATAGGTACGCAGTATTTT
CASSSIGLGGAGEAIGTQYF
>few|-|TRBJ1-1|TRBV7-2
TGTGCCAGCAGCTTAGCGCGGGCAGGGGAGGGCGAAGCTTTCTTT
CASSLARAGEGEAFF
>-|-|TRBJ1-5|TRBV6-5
TGTGCCAGCAGTTCTCAGGGTACCAGCAATCAGCCCCAGCATTTT
CASSSQGTSNQPQHF
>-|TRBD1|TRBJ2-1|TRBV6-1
TGTGCCAGCAGTGATATAAACAGAAGACAGGGGCAGTTCTTC
CASSDINRRQGQFF
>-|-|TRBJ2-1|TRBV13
TGTGCCAGCAGCTTAGAGGGGGGGAAGAGTAATGAGCAGTTCTTC
CASSLEGGKSNEQFF
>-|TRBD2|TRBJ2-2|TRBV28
TGTGCCAGCAGCCGTCATGAGCGGGGGGGCCACGGGGAGCTGTTTTTT
CASSRHERGGHGELFF
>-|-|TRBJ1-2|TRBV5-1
TGCGCCAGCAGCTCGGGGGGGCGAGAACCCTATGGCTACACCTTC
CASSSGGREPYGYTF
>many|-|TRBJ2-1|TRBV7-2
TGTGCCAGCAGCTCCAGGACAAGCTCCTACAATGAGCAGTTCTTC
CASSSRTSSYNEQFF
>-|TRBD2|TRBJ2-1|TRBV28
TGTGCCAGCAGTTTGGATGTGCGGGGGAACAATGAGCAGTTCTTC
CASSLDVRGNNEQFF
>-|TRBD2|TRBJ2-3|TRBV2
TGTGCCAGCAGTAAAGGACTAGCGGGCACAGATACGCAGTATTTT
CASSKGLAGTDTQYF
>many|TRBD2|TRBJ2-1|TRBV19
TGTGCCAGTAGTGTCCCCCCGGGGGGGCGGCAGTTCTTC
CASSVPPGGRQFF
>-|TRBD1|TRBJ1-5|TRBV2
TGTGCCAGCACTTCGGACAGGGGCGCCAATCAGCCCCAGCATTTT
CASTSDRGANQPQHF
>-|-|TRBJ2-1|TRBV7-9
TGTGCCAGCAGCTTAAAAGCGGAGACTCGGTTCTTC
CASSLKAETRFF
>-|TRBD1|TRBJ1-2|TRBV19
TGTGCCAGTAGGGACAGGACTAACTATGGCTACACCTTC
CASRDRTNYGYTF